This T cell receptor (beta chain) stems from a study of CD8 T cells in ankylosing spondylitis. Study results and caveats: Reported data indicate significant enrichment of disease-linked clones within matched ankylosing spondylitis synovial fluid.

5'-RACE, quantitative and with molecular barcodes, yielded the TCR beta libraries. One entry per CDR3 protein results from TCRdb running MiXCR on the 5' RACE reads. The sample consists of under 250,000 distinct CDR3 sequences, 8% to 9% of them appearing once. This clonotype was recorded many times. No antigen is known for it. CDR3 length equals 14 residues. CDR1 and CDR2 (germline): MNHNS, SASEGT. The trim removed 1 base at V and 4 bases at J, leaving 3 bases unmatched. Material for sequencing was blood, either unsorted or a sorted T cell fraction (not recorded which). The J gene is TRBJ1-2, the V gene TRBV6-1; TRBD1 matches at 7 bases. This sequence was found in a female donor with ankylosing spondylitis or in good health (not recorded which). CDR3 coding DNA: TGTGCCAGCAGTGAAGTGGGACAGCTCTATGGCTACACCTTC. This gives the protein CASSEVGQLYGYTF.